The entry below describes one T cell receptor beta chain. The data are from a study of human thymus T cells. The germline V gene has CDR1 SGHNT and CDR2 YYREEE (reference sequence). The CDR3 loop spans 14 amino acids. V was shortened by 4 bases and J by 1 base, with 10 bases between the two germline ends. Thymic samples were excised during corrective heart operations. This table comes from immunoSEQ multiplex PCR, and its TCRdb copy is limited to in-frame clones, with some not included. The table has roughly 120,000 clones, around 94% seen once. Sequenced: thymus tissue. This TCR derives from a boy under two years old with a congenital heart defect but otherwise immunologically healthy. The chain has TRBV5-4 and TRBJ2-3; D ambiguous. The DNA for the CDR3 is TGTGCCAGCAGCACCCGGACGGGCACAGATACGCAGTATTTT. It codes for CASSTRTGTDTQYF.